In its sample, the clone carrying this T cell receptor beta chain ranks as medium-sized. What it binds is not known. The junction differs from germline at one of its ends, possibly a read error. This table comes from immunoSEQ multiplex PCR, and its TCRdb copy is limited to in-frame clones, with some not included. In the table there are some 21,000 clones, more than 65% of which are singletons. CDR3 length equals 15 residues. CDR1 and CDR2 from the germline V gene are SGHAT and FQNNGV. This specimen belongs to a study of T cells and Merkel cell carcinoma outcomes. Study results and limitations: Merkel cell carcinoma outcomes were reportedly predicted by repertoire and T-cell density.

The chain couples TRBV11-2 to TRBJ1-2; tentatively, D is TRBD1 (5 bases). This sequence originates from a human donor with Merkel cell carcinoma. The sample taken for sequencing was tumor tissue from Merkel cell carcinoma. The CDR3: CASSLGQGIVYGYTF. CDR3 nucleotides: TGTGCCAGCAGTTTAGGGCAGGGTATAGTCTATGGCTACACCTTC.